The rows below give T cell receptor beta chains drawn from one sample of a study of identical twins' blood T cells. TCRdb redid the calling of the 5' RACE reads with MiXCR, one entry per CDR3 protein. The table has 350,000 to 450,000 distinct CDR3 sequences, under 30% seen once; the top ten hold about 6.1%. Sequenced sample: PBMCs. Receptors were obtained from a woman between 18 and 49 years old in good health. Both conserved end residues are part of each CDR3. D genes are given only for firm matches. Where a row states a size, it is once, few, many or the class of an expanded clone; other rows omit it.

abundance,d_gene,len,v_gene,j_gene,CDR3nt,CDR3aa
few,TRBD2,15,TRBV2,TRBJ2-3,TGTGCCAGCAGTCCTAGCGGGGGTCGCACAGATACGCAGTATTTT,CASSPSGGRTDTQYF
few,TRBD2,10,TRBV29-1,TRBJ2-7,TGCAGCGTTGATAGCGGGAGGGAGTACTTC,CSVDSGREYF
few,TRBD2,14,TRBV11-2,TRBJ2-1,TGTGCCAGCAGCTTAGTCGGACTAGCGTCGGAGCAGTTCTTC,CASSLVGLASEQFF
-,-,16,TRBV5-1,TRBJ2-2,TGCGCCAGCAGCGGGAGGATCGGGACAGTCGGCGGGGAGCTGTTTTTT,CASSGRIGTVGGELFF
-,-,15,TRBV4-3,TRBJ2-1,TGCGCCAGCAGCCAAGATCACAGCTCCTACAATGAGCAGTTCTTC,CASSQDHSSYNEQFF
-,-,14,TRBV6-6,TRBJ1-3,TGTGCCAGCAGTTACTCGGATTCTGGAAACACCATATATTTT,CASSYSDSGNTIYF
-,TRBD1,17,TRBV3-1,TRBJ1-1,TGTGCCAGCAGCCTCGGCAACACAGGGGGCGGGGGCACTGAAGCTTTCTTT,CASSLGNTGGGGTEAFF
-,TRBD2,15,TRBV20-1,TRBJ2-7,TGCAGTGCTAGAAATAGCGGGGGGGCCTATTACGAGCAGTACTTC,CSARNSGGAYYEQYF
few,-,15,TRBV14,TRBJ2-2,TGTGCCAGCAGCTCCGGGACAATCAACACCGGGGAGCTGTTTTTT,CASSSGTINTGELFF
many,-,11,TRBV20-1,TRBJ2-3,TGCAGTGCTAAGGTTTCAGATACGCAGTATTTT,CSAKVSDTQYF
few,TRBD1,16,TRBV10-2,TRBJ2-1,TGCGCCAGCAGTGACCCGGGGACAGGGCTTAACAATGAGCAGTTCTTC,CASSDPGTGLNNEQFF
-,TRBD2,15,TRBV29-1,TRBJ2-3,TGCAGCGTCGTAGGGACTAGCGGGAGTCCTGATACGCAGTATTTT,CSVVGTSGSPDTQYF
many,TRBD2,14,TRBV12-3/TRBV12-4,TRBJ2-3,TGTGCCAGCAGTACTAGCGACCGCACAGATACGCAGTATTTT,CASSTSDRTDTQYF
few,TRBD2,15,TRBV6-6,TRBJ2-7,TGTGCCAGCAGTTACTCTATACAGCGGGACGCGGAGCAGTACTTC,CASSYSIQRDAEQYF
-,-,14,TRBV21-1,TRBJ2-7,TGTGCCAGCAGCACCCGGGACTACTCCTACGAGCAGTACTTC,CASSTRDYSYEQYF
-,-,13,TRBV6-2/TRBV6-3,TRBJ1-1,TGTGCCAGCAGTCAAGACGTCCGACCTGAAGCTTTCTTT,CASSQDVRPEAFF
-,-,15,TRBV6-6,TRBJ1-1,TGTGCCAGCAGTGACATGGAGGGGTTTGGAACTGAAGCTTTCTTT,CASSDMEGFGTEAFF
-,-,13,TRBV28,TRBJ1-4,TGTGCCAGCAGCCCGAACTTGGGAGGAAAACTGTTTTTT,CASSPNLGGKLFF
many,-,13,TRBV5-1,TRBJ2-3,TGCGCCAGCAGCTTCCCTAGCACAGATACGCAGTATTTT,CASSFPSTDTQYF
few,-,12,TRBV6-2/TRBV6-3,TRBJ1-2,TGTGCCAGCAGTTTACTCACAGTTGGCTACACCTTC,CASSLLTVGYTF
-,-,14,TRBV11-2,TRBJ1-2,TGTGCCAGCAGCTTCATTTGGGTGAACTATGGCTACACCTTC,CASSFIWVNYGYTF
few,-,13,TRBV20-1,TRBJ1-2,TGCAGTGCCACCCCCGGGGACGGCTATGGCTACACCTTC,CSATPGDGYGYTF
-,-,16,TRBV6-5,TRBJ2-1,TGTGCCAGCAGTTACCGCTATGTGCGGGCCTTGGATGAGCAGTTCTTC,CASSYRYVRALDEQFF
-,-,17,TRBV4-3,TRBJ2-3,TGCGCCAGCAGCCAAGGGAGCGGGACAGTTAGCACAGATACGCAGTATTTT,CASSQGSGTVSTDTQYF
many,-,14,TRBV10-3,TRBJ2-1,TGTGCCATCAGTGAGATCACGGTTACGAGTGAGCAGTTCTTC,CAISEITVTSEQFF
-,-,12,TRBV20-1,TRBJ1-1,TGCAGTGCTAGATGGCAGGACGCTGAAGCTTTCTTT,CSARWQDAEAFF
-,-,16,TRBV5-1,TRBJ2-1,TGCGCCAGCAGCTCACAACCGGGACTGATATACAATGAGCAGTTCTTC,CASSSQPGLIYNEQFF
many,TRBD1,14,TRBV20-1,TRBJ1-2,TGCAGTGCTACCCAGCCAGGGGGCTTTTATGGCTACACCTTC,CSATQPGGFYGYTF
few,-,13,TRBV20-1,TRBJ2-5,TGCAGTGCTAATTGGCCTGCTAAAGAGACCCAGTACTTC,CSANWPAKETQYF
-,TRBD1,13,TRBV6-1,TRBJ1-2,TGTGCCAGCAGTGAGACAGGGAGGAGCGGCTACACCTTC,CASSETGRSGYTF
-,-,18,TRBV10-2,TRBJ1-2,TGCGCCAGCAGTGAACTTGAGGGATGGCCTCCCTCCCCTACAACATACACCTTC,CASSELEGWPPSPTTYTF
few,-,13,TRBV19,TRBJ1-4,TGTGCCAGTAATCAGGGTTTACGGGAAAAACTGTTTTTT,CASNQGLREKLFF
-,-,12,TRBV5-6,TRBJ1-6,TGTGCCAGCAGCTTTATAGAGTCACCCCTCCACTTT,CASSFIESPLHF
-,-,16,TRBV2,TRBJ2-3,TGTGCCAGCAGTGAGCCGTCTAGGGGCACATTAGATACGCAGTATTTT,CASSEPSRGTLDTQYF
-,-,13,TRBV27,TRBJ1-2,TGTGCCAGCAGTTTCCGGGGTTTGGAGGGCTACACCTTC,CASSFRGLEGYTF
-,TRBD2,14,TRBV7-9,TRBJ2-1,TGTGCCAGTTTGCGGGAGACCCCCTACAATGAGCAGTTCTTC,CASLRETPYNEQFF
many,TRBD1,16,TRBV27,TRBJ1-1,TGTGCCAGCAGTCTCGGACAGGCGAGGATGAACACTGAAGCTTTCTTT,CASSLGQARMNTEAFF
-,TRBD2,15,TRBV20-1,TRBJ2-4,TGCAGTGCTGCCTGGCGGGAGTGCCGGAAAAACATTCAGTACTTC,CSAAWRECRKNIQYF
few,-,13,TRBV2,TRBJ1-2,TGTGCCAGCAGTTCGGGGGAGAACTATGGCTACACCTTC,CASSSGENYGYTF
-,TRBD2,12,TRBV19,TRBJ2-3,TGTGCCAGTGGGAGGGCCTTAGATACGCAGTATTTT,CASGRALDTQYF
many,-,15,TRBV9,TRBJ1-4,TGTGCCAGCAGCGGCGGACACGCAACTGATGAAAAACTGTTTTTT,CASSGGHATDEKLFF
-,-,14,TRBV14,TRBJ2-7,TGTGCCAGCAGGCAAGTGTGGCGGGAACGAGAGCAGTACTTC,CASRQVWREREQYF